Following are 10 T cell receptor beta chains from one sample sequenced in a study of Ad26.COV2.S vaccination and SARS-CoV-2 variants. Noted treatment: 15 to 20 received Ad26.COV2.S at low or high dose, single or two shots; several received placebo; per-sample allocation not given. Sampling was performed 63 days after the first vaccine or placebo injection. Repertoires were generated with immunoSEQ multiplex PCR, while TCRdb's copy carries only in-frame clones and drops some. The sample carries hundreds of thousands of clones, about 89% recorded once. Here the sequenced sample was peripheral blood, taken in a trial of Ad26.COV2.S vaccine versus placebo. Source of these receptors: a person between 18 and 65 years old who received the Ad26.COV2.S COVID-19 vaccine or a placebo.

This chain joins TRBV6-5 and TRBJ2-1; TRBD2 matches at 7 bases. The CDR3 runs 16 residues. V was pared by 4 bases and J by 4 bases, with 10 bases of the junction left unmatched. Germline lookup yields CDR1 MNHEY and CDR2 SVGAGI. The CDR3 DNA sequence: TGTGCCAGCAGTTCCCGCAGTGGTAGCGGGTACAATGAGCAGTTCTTC. Translated, it gives CASSSRSGSGYNEQFF.

The V and J genes are TRBV7-6 and TRBJ1-1, with unresolved D. Per the germline V gene, CDR1 is SGHVS and CDR2 is FNYEAQ. This CDR3 is built from 14 residues. Trimming stripped 0 bases from V and 4 bases from J, with 9 bases between. CDR3 in amino acids: CASSLALGITEAFF. The CDR3 DNA is TGTGCCAGCAGCTTAGCTTTAGGGATCACTGAAGCTTTCTTT.

CDR3 in DNA: TGTGCCACCAGTAGGGACGGTTACAATGAGCAGTTCTTC. Its translation: CATSRDGYNEQFF. The chain joins TRBV24-1 to TRBJ2-1; D is tentatively TRBD1 or TRBD2 (5 bases each). This CDR3 region has 13 residues. The germline V gene has CDR1 KGHDR and CDR2 SFDVKD. The V end lost 6 bases, the J end lost 4 bases, and 9 bases lay between the germline ends.

V is TRBV24-1 and J is TRBJ2-5, with 11 bases matching TRBD2. The CDR3 spans 15 residues. J gave up 2 bases and V 2 bases, and 0 bases lay outside the gene matches. CDR1 is KGHDR and CDR2 is SFDVKD in the germline V gene. The CDR3 DNA reads TGTGCCACCAGTGATTGGACTAGCGGGCAAGAGACCCAGTACTTC. Amino acids: CATSDWTSGQETQYF.

The chain links TRBV2 to TRBJ1-1; 9 nucleotides align to TRBD1. The CDR3 has 13 amino acids. CDR1 SNHLY and CDR2 FYNNEI come from the germline V gene. The V gene end was trimmed by 11 bases and the J gene end by 1 base; junction bases not matched to a gene: 5. This CDR3 is CAGGTGWNTEAFF. The CDR3 nucleotides are TGTGCCGGGGGGACAGGGTGGAACACTGAAGCTTTCTTT.

This chain joins TRBV5-1 and TRBJ1-1; 9 bases fit TRBD1. The length of the CDR3 is 16 residues. The V gene's germline CDR1 is SGHRS and CDR2 YFSETQ. The trim removed 4 bases at V and 3 bases at J, leaving 10 bases unmatched. CDR3 nucleotides: TGCGCCAGCAGCCCGACAGGGGGGACTTCGGACACTGAAGCTTTCTTT. It codes for CASSPTGGTSDTEAFF.

The chain joins TRBV12-3 or TRBV12-4 to TRBJ2-1; the match to TRBD2 covers 8 bases. With V trimmed by 3 bases and J by 14 bases, 9 bases remained unmatched. This CDR3 has 13 amino acids. The CDR3 reads CASSLPGAGGEFF. For the CDR3, the DNA is TGTGCCAGCAGTTTGCCGGGGGCCGGGGGGGAGTTCTTC.

This chain connects TRBV6-2 or TRBV6-3 to TRBJ2-1; D is unclear. Trimming removed 2 bases from V and 2 bases from J, with 7 bases in between. Germline CDR1 and CDR2: MNHEY and SVGEGT. The CDR3 contains 14 residues. The CDR3 reads CASSYAATYNEQFF. The CDR3 nucleotides are TGTGCCAGCAGTTACGCGGCAACCTACAATGAGCAGTTCTTC.

The chain employs TRBV6-2 or TRBV6-3 and TRBJ2-7; D remains ambiguous. CDR1 is MNHEY and CDR2 is SVGEGT in the germline V gene. The CDR3 is 16 residues long. The V and J ends lost 0 bases and 2 bases respectively, with 14 bases between them. Here the CDR3 DNA reads TGTGCCAGCAGTTACTCAAGGACGGCAGAAGCCTACGAGCAGTACTTC. Amino acids: CASSYSRTAEAYEQYF.

This clone has a handful of counts. The rearrangement uses TRBV12-3 or TRBV12-4 and TRBJ1-2; D unclear. The CDR3 is made up of 13 amino acids. V lost 6 bases, J lost 5 bases, and 13 bases lay in between. For the CDR3, the DNA is TGTGCCAGCAGCGTTCACCGGGAATATGGCTACACCTTC. This translates into CASSVHREYGYTF.